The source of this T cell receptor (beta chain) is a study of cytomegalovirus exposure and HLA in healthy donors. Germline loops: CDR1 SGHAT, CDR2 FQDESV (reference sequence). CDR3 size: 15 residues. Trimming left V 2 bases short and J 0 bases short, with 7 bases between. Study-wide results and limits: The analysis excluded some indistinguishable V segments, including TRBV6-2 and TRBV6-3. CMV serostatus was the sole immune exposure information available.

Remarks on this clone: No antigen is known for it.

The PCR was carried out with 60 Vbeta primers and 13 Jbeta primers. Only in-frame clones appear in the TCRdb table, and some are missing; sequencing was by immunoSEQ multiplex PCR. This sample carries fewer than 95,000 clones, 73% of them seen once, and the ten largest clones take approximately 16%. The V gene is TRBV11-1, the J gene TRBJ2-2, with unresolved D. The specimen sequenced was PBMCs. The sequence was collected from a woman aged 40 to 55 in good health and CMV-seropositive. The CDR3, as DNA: TGTGCCAGCAGCTTACATCGGGCGAACACCGGGGAGCTGTTTTTT. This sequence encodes CASSLHRANTGELFF.